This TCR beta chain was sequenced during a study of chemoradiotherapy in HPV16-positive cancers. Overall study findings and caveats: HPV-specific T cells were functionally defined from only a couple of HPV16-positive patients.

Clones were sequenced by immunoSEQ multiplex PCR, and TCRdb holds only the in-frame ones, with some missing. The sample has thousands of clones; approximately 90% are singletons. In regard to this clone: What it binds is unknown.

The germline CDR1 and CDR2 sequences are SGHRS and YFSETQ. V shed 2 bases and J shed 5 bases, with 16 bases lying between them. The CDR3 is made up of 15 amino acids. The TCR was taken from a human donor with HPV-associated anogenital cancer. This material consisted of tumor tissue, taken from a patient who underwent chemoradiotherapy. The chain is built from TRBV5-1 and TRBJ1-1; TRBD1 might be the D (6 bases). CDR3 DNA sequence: TGCGCCAGCAGCTTCGGGTTAGGGGGGGCAACTGAAGCTTTCTTT. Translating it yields CASSFGLGGATEAFF.